The sequence of this TCR beta chain was determined in a study of T cells after yellow fever vaccination. This clonotype has just a few counts. The CDR3 runs to 13 residues. The germline gives CDR1 SGHRS, CDR2 YFSETQ. Trimming took 3 bases from V and 6 from J; bases not matched to a gene: 4. TCRdb re-derived calls from the 5' RACE reads in MiXCR, one entry per CDR3 protein. The sample shows some 600,000 distinct CDR3 sequences, about 17% of them seen only once. The receptor comes from a young man who received the YFV17D yellow fever vaccine. The material sequenced was PBMCs, taken around 5 days after the first yellow fever vaccination. The gene calls are TRBV5-1 and TRBJ2-3, with TRBD2 matching over 7 bases. The CDR3 bases are TGCGCCAGCAGCTGGGAGGGGTCGGATACGCAGTATTTT. Translated: CASSWEGSDTQYF.